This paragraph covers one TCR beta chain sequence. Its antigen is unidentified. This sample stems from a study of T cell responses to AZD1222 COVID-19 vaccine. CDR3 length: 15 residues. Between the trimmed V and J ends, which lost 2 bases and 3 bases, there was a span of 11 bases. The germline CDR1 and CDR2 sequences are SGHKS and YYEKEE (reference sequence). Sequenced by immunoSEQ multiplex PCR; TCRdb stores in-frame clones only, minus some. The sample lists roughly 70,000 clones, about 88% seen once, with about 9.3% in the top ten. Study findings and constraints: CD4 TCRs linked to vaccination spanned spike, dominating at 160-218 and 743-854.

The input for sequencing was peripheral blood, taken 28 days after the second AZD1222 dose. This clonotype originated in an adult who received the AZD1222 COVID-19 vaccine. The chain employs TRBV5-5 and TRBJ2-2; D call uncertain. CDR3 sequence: CASSFSRYDTGELFF. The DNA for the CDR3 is TGTGCCAGCAGCTTTTCGCGGTACGACACCGGGGAGCTGTTTTTT.